This T cell receptor beta chain comes out of a study of blood T cells in healthy people across ages. Overall study findings and caveats: TCR beta diversity per million T cells fell roughly linearly with age. Estimates of diversity drawn from one million T cells were considered underestimates.

Trimming shortened V by 3 bases and J by 7 bases, and 12 bases separated the two germline ends. Germline assignment: CDR1 SQVTM and CDR2 ANQGSEA. The CDR3 runs to 12 residues. PCR was performed a second time for about 7 to 12 cycles using a sample-barcoded 5' primer and a J-beta primer mix. Template switching added a 12-random-nucleotide identifier to every cDNA molecule. TCRdb re-analysed the 5' RACE reads in MiXCR, keeping a single row per CDR3 protein. The sample yields hundreds of thousands of distinct CDR3 sequences, about a third seen once. In this sample, this clonotype turned up many times. The antigen is unknown.

The V and J genes are TRBV29-1 and TRBJ1-1, with TRBD1 as a possible D gene (5 bases). Sequencing was done on a sample of blood. The clonotype originates from an elderly woman in good health. The CDR3 is CSVDRGAGEAFF. In DNA, the CDR3 is TGCAGCGTTGATCGAGGGGCGGGTGAAGCTTTCTTT.